This TCR beta chain was identified in a study of CD8 T cells in ankylosing spondylitis (dated by TCRdb to about 2017). Regarding the complete study: T cell receptor beta repertoires were profiled in healthy donors and ankylosing spondylitis patients so that disease-linked TCR variants could be found. The full study cohort comprised around 25 ankylosing spondylitis patients and 110 or so healthy donors. Peripheral blood was sampled, and synovial fluid was additionally collected from ankylosing spondylitis patients.

The research as a whole found: The disease-linked clones showed a CD8+ phenotype and occurred at relatively low frequencies in peripheral blood. Some motif variants were previously reported in synovial fluid and blood of reactive arthritis patients, suggesting common disease-initiation mechanisms. Significant enrichment of the disease-linked clones was reported in matched synovial fluid samples from ankylosing spondylitis patients. Blood from ankylosing spondylitis patients appeared to be characterized by a TCR beta motif made up of eight highly homologous amino acid variants.

Measured from the cysteine to the phenylalanine, the CDR3 is 16 residues long. The sequence is cut down to CDR3 DNA, 48 bases in frame from base 1. Trimming costs V 1 base and J 4 bases, and their ends lie 16 bases apart. Via the germline V gene, CDR1 is MNHEY and CDR2 SVGAGI. As regards this clonotype: Which antigen it targets is not known. The record has no base qualities; no much larger clone is one base away.

The sequencing machine was an Illumina HiSeq 2500. Quantitative 5'-RACE with molecular barcodes was used to prepare TCR beta libraries. For the original study's pipeline: To identify disease-linked TCR variants, a new computational method was used, one built on a probabilistic model of VDJ rearrangement. TCRdb applied fastp at Q25 and MiXCR to the public reads, then kept only in-frame beta chains. Rows are unified per CDR3 protein, each entry keeping the most common DNA and genes. These V and J calls are TCRdb output, not the study's own analysis. In this sample the table shows about 170,000 distinct CDR3 sequences, about 18% of which occur a single time. The ten largest clonotypes hold around 7.6% of the sample.

Recombination joined TRBV6-5 with TRBJ2-5; the D gene remains uncertain. The specimen sequenced was blood, either unsorted or a sorted T cell fraction (not recorded which). This clonotype was obtained from a male donor with ankylosing spondylitis or in good health (not recorded which). CDR3 sequence: CASSYLRTGFGETQYF. The sequence in DNA is TGTGCCAGCAGTTACTTGAGGACCGGGTTTGGAGAGACCCAGTACTTC.